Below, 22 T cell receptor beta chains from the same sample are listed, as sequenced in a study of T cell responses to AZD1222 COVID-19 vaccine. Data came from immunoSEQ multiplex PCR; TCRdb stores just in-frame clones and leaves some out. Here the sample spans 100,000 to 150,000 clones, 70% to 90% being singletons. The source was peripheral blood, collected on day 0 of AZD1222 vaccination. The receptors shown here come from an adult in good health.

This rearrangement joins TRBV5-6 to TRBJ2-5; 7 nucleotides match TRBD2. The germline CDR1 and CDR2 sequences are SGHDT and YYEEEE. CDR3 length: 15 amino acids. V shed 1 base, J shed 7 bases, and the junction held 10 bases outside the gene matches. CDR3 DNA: TGTGCCAGCAGCTTGTGGGAGGGTTGGCTGGGGACCCAGTACTTC. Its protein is CASSLWEGWLGTQYF.

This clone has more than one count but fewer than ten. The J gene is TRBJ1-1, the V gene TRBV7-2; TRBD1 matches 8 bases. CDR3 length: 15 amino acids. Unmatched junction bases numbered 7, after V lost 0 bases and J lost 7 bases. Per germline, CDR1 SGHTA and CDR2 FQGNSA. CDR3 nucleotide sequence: TGTGCCAGCAGCTTAGCGATTGGTACAGGGGGTGAAGCTTTCTTT. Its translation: CASSLAIGTGGEAFF.

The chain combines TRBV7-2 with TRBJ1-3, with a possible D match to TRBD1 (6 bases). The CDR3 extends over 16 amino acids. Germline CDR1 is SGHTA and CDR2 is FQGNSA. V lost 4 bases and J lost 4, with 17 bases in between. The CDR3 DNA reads TGTGCCAGCAGCTCCCAGGGGCCCAGAAGGGGAAACACCATATATTTT. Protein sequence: CASSSQGPRRGNTIYF.

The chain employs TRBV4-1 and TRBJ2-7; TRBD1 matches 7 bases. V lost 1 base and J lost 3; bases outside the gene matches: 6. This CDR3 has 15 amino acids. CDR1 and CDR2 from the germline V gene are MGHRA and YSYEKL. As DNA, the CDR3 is TGCGCCAGCAGCCAAGTTGGGGACAGTGACTACGAGCAGTACTTC. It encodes CASSQVGDSDYEQYF.

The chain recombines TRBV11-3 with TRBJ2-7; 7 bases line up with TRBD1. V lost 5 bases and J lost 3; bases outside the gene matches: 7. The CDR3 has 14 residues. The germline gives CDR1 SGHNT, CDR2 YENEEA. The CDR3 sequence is CASSHRGQSYEQYF. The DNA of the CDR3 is TGTGCCAGCAGCCACAGGGGACAGAGCTACGAGCAGTACTTC.

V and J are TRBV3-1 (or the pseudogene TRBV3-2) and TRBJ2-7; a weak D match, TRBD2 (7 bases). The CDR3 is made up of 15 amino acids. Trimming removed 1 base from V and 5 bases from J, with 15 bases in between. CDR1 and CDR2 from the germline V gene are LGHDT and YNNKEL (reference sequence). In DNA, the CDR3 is TGTGCCAGCAGCCAAGTAGGCAGGGGAGGGGACGAGCAGTACTTC. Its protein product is CASSQVGRGGDEQYF.

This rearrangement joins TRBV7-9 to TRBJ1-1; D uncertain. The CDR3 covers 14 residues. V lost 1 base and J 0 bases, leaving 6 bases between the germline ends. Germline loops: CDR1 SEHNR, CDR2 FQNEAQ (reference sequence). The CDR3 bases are TGTGCCAGCAGCTTAGGGCAGATGAACACTGAAGCTTTCTTT. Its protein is CASSLGQMNTEAFF.

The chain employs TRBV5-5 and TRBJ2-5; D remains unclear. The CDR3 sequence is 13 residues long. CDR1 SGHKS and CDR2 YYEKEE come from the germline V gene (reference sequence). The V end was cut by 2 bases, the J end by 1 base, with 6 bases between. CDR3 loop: CASSLLGQETQYF. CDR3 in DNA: TGTGCCAGCAGCTTACTGGGCCAAGAGACCCAGTACTTC.

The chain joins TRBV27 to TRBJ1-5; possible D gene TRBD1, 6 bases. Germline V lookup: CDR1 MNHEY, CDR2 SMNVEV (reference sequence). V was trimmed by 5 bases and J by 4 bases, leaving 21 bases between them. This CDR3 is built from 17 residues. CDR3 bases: TGTGCCAGCAGTCCTCGCCTCCCCGGGACACCTAATCAGCCCCAGCATTTT. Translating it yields CASSPRLPGTPNQPQHF.

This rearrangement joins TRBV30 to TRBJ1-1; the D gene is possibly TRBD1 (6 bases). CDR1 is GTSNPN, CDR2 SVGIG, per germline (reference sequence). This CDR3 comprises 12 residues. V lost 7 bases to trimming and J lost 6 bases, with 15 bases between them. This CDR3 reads CASQGSSAEAFF. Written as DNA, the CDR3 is TGTGCCTCTCAGGGGAGTTCCGCTGAAGCTTTCTTT.

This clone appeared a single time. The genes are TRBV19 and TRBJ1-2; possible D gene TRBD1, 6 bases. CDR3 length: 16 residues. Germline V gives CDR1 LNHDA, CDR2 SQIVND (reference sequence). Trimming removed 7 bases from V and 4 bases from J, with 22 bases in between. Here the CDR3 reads CASTKRGDTGVYGYTF. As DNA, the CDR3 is TGTGCCAGTACCAAAAGGGGGGACACAGGAGTCTATGGCTACACCTTC.

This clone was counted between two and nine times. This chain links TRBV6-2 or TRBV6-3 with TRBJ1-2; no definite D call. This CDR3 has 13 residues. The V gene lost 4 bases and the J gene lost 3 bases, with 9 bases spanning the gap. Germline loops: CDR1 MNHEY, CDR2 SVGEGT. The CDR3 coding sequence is TGTGCCAGCAGTTTGCCGCCACACTATGGCTACACCTTC. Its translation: CASSLPPHYGYTF.

As DNA, the CDR3 is TGTGCCAGCAGCCAAGGTGGGACAGGGATTATCGGGACCCAGTACTTC. Translated: CASSQGGTGIIGTQYF. The chain couples TRBV14 to TRBJ2-5, with 9 bases matching TRBD1. Unmatched junction bases numbered 10, after V lost 1 base and J lost 7 bases. This CDR3 spans 16 amino acids. Germline CDR1 SGHDN, CDR2 FVKESK.

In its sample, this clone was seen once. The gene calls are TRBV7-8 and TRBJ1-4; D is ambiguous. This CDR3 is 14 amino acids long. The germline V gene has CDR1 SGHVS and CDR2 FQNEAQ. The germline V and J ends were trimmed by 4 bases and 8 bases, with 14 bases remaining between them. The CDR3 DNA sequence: TGTGCCAGCAGCTCCATCTCGGTTGGGGAAAAACTGTTTTTT. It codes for CASSSISVGEKLFF.

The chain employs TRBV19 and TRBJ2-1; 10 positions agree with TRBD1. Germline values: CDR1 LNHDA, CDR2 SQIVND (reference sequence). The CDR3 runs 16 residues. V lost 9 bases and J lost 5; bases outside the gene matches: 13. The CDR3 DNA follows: TGTGCCAGCCGACCTCGTGGACAGGGGGTAAACAATGAGCAGTTCTTC. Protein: CASRPRGQGVNNEQFF.

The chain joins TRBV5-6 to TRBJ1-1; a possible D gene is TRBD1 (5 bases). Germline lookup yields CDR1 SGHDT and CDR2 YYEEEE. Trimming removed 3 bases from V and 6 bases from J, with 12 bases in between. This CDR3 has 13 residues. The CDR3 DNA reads TGTGCCAGCAGCTGGGGCGGGAGGGCTGAAGCTTTCTTT. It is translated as CASSWGGRAEAFF.

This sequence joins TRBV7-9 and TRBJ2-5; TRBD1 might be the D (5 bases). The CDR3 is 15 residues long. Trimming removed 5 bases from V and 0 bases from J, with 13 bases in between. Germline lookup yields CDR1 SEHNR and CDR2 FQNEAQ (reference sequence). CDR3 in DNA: TGTGCCAGCAGCACCCCGACAGAATACCAAGAGACCCAGTACTTC. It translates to CASSTPTEYQETQYF.

The CDR3 region has the DNA TGTGCCAGTAGTGTCGGGACAGGGGGCACCCATACGCAGTATTTT. Residues: CASSVGTGGTHTQYF. V gene TRBV19 combines with J gene TRBJ2-3; TRBD1 matches 12 bases. With V trimmed by 5 bases and J by 7 bases, 7 bases remained unmatched. Per the germline V gene, CDR1 is LNHDA and CDR2 is SQIVND (reference sequence). The CDR3 spans 15 residues.

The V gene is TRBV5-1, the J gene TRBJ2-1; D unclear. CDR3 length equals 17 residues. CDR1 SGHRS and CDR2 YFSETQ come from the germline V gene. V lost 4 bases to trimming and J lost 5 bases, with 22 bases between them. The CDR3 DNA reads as TGCGCCAGCAGCAAACGTAGGGATAGGAACTTCCACAATGAGCAGTTCTTC. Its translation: CASSKRRDRNFHNEQFF.

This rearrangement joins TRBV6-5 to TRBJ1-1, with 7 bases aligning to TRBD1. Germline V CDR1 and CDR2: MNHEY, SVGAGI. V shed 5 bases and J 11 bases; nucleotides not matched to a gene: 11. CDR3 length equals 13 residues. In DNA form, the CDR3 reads TGTGCCAGCAGTATGGGCTCAGGGGGTGGGGCTTTCTTT. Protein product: CASSMGSGGGAFF.

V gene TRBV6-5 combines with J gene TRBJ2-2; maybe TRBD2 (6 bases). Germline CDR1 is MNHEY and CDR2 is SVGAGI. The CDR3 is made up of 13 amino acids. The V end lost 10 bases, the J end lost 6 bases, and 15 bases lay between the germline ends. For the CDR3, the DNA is TGTGCCACCGGTCGGGGGTTGGCCGGGGAGCTGTTTTTT. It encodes CATGRGLAGELFF.

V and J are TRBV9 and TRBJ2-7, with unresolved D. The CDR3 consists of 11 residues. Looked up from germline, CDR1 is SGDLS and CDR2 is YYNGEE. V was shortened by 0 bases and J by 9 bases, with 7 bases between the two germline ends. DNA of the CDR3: TGTGCCAGCAGCGTAGTGCTAGGGCAGTACTTC. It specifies CASSVVLGQYF. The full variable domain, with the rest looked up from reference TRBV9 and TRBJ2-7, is DSGVTQTPKHLITATGQRVTLRCSPRSGDLSVYWYQQSLDQGLQFLIQYYNGEERAKGNILERFSAQQFPDLHSELNLSSLELGDSALYFCASSVVLGQYFGPGTRLTVT.